This TCR beta chain was sequenced during a study of cytomegalovirus exposure and HLA in healthy donors. This clone was detected once. What it binds is unknown. Study results and limitations: It is likely that the observed cluster of highly shared sequence variants was a sequencing artifact. In a later analysis, an Asian-associated ancestry cluster reportedly showed fewer N-insertions than the approximately 660-donor mean.

In nominal health when sampled, donors likely had unrecorded immune exposures nonetheless. V lost 2 bases, J lost 4 bases, and 14 bases lay in between. Germline V gene data show CDR1 as MNHNY and CDR2 as SVGAGI (reference sequence). This CDR3 contains 16 residues. PCR was performed using 60 Vbeta and 13 Jbeta primers. Generated by immunoSEQ multiplex PCR, the TCRdb table keeps only in-frame clones and is missing some. The sample records tens of thousands of clones, around 83% being singletons. This TCR was sampled from a human donor in good health. The sample taken for sequencing was PBMCs. V and J are TRBV6-6 and TRBJ1-4, with D unresolved. CDR3 DNA: TGTGCCAGCAGTTACGGTTCTGAGCTCTTTAATGAAAAACTGTTTTTT. Its translation: CASSYGSELFNEKLFF.